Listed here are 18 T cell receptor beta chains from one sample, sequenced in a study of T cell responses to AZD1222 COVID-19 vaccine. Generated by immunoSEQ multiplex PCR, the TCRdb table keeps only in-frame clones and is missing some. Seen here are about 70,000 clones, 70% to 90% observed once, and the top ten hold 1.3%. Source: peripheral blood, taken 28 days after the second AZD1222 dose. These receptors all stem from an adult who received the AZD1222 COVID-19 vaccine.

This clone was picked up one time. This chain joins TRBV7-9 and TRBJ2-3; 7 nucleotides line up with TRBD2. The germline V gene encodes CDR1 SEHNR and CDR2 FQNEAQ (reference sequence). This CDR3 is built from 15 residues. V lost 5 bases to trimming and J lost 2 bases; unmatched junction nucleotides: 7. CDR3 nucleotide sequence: TGTGCCAGCAGCGTGGGAGCGGGATCCACAGATACGCAGTATTTT. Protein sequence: CASSVGAGSTDTQYF.

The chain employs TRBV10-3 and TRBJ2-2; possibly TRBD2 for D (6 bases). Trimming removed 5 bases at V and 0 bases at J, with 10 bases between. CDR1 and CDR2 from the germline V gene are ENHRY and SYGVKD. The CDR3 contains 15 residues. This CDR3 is CAISPGLSNTGELFF. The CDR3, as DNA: TGTGCCATCAGTCCGGGACTCTCGAACACCGGGGAGCTGTTTTTT.

The DNA for the CDR3 is TGTGCTAGTGCCCCCGGGACTAGCGGTTACGAGCAGTACTTC. It yields the protein CASAPGTSGYEQYF. V gene TRBV12-5 combines with J gene TRBJ2-7; TRBD2 matches at 11 bases. Germline CDR1 is LGHNT and CDR2 is FRNRAP. The CDR3 has 14 residues. Unmatched junction bases numbered 6, after V lost 7 bases and J lost 4 bases.

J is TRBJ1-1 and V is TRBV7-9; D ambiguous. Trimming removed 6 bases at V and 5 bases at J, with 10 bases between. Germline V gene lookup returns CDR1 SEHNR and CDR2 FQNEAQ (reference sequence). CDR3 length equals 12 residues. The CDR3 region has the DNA TGTGCCAGCAGGTTGGCGGGGACTGAAGCTTTCTTT. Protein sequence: CASRLAGTEAFF.

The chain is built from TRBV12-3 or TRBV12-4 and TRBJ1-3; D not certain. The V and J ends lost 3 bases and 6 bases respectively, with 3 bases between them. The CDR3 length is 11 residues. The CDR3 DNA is TGTGCCAGCAGTTTTGTAAACACCATATATTTT. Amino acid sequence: CASSFVNTIYF.

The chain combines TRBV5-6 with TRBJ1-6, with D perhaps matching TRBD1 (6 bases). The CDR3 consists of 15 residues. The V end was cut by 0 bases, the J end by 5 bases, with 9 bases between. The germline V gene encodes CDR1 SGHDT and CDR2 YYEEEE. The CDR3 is CASSLEAGDNSPLHF. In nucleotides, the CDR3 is TGTGCCAGCAGCTTGGAGGCAGGGGATAATTCACCCCTCCACTTT.

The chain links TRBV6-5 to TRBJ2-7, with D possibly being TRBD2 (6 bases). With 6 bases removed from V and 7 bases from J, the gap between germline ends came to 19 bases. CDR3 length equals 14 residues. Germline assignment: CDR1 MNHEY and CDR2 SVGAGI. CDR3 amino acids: CASRSITQAGEQYF. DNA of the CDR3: TGTGCCAGCAGGAGCATAACGCAGGCGGGAGAGCAGTACTTC.

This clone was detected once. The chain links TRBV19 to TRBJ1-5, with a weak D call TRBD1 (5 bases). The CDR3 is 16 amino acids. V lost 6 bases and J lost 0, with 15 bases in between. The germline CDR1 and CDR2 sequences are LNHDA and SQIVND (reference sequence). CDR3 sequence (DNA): TGTGCCAGTAGCCCCCCGGGGGTCTATAGCAATCAGCCCCAGCATTTT. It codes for CASSPPGVYSNQPQHF.

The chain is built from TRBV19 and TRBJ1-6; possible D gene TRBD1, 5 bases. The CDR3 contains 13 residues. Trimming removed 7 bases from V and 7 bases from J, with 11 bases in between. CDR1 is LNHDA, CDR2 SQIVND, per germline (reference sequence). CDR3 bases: TGTGCCAGTAAACAGGAGTCCAATTCACCCCTCCACTTT. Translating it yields CASKQESNSPLHF.

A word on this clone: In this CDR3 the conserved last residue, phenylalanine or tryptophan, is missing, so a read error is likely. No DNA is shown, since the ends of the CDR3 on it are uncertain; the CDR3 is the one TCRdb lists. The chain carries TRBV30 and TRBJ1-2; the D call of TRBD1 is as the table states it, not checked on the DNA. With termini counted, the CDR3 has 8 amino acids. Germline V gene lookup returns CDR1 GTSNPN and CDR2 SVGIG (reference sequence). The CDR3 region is CAWSRGHP.

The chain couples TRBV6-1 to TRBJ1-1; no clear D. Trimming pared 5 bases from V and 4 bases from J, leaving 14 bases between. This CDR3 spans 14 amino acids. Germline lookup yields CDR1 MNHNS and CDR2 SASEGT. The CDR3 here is CASSFNVGVTEAFF. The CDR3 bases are TGTGCCAGCAGTTTTAACGTCGGGGTCACTGAAGCTTTCTTT.

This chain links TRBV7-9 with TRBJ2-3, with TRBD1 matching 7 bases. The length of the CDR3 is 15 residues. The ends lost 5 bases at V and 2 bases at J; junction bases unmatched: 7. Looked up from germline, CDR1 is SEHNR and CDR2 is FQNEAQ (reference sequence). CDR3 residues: CASSTIGQVTDTQYF. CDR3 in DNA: TGTGCCAGCAGCACGATCGGACAGGTCACAGATACGCAGTATTTT.

This CDR3 reads CASTQRTLSNQPQHF. DNA for the CDR3: TGTGCCAGTACCCAGAGGACCCTGAGCAATCAGCCCCAGCATTTT. The gene calls are TRBV19 and TRBJ1-5, with D unresolved. The germline gives CDR1 LNHDA, CDR2 SQIVND (reference sequence). The CDR3 covers 15 residues. V was trimmed by 7 bases and J by 1 base, leaving 14 bases between them.

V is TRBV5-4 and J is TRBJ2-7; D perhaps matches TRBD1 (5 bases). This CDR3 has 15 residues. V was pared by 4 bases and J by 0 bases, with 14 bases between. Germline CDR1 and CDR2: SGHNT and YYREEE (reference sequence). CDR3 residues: CASSQGAESSYEQYF. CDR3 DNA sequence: TGTGCCAGCAGCCAAGGGGCGGAGAGCTCCTACGAGCAGTACTTC.

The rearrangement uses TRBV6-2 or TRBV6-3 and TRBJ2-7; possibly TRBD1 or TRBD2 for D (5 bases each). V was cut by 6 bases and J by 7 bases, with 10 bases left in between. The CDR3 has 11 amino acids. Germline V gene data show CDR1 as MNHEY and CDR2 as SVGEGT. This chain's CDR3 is CASSPREEQYF. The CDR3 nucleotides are TGTGCCAGCAGCCCCAGGGAGGAGCAGTACTTC.

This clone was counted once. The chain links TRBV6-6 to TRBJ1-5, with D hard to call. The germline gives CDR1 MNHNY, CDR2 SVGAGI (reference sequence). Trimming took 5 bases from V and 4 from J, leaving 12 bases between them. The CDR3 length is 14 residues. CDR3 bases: TGTGCCAGCAGTGCCTACCGGGTAAATCAGCCCCAGCATTTT. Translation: CASSAYRVNQPQHF.

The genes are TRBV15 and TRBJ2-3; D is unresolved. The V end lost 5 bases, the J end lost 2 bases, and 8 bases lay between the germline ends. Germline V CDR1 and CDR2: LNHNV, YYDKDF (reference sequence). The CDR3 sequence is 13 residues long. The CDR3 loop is CATSSPLTDTQYF. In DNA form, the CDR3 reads TGTGCCACCAGCTCACCGCTCACAGATACGCAGTATTTT.

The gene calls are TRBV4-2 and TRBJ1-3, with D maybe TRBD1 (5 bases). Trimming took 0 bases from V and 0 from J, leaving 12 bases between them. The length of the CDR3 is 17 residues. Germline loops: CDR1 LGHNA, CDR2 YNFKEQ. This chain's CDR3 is CASSQEGLYGSGNTIYF. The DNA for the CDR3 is TGTGCCAGCAGCCAAGAGGGGCTCTACGGCTCTGGAAACACCATATATTTT.